Reported below is one T cell receptor (beta chain). Antigen unknown. The PCR made use of 60 Vbeta and 13 Jbeta primers. Assay used: immunoSEQ multiplex PCR; TCRdb lists only in-frame clones, some missing. This sample has fewer than 100,000 clones; around four fifths occur once, and the top ten carry 4.1%. Unmatched junction bases numbered 1, after V lost 3 bases and J lost 1 base. This CDR3 has 16 residues. Germline V gives CDR1 SGHVS, CDR2 FQNEAQ. The sample originates from a study of cytomegalovirus exposure and HLA in healthy donors. Broader study findings: As a later analysis revealed, the rate of TCR association differed by HLA locus, with DRB1 most and HLA-C fewest. Among TCR sequences, most were rare, though some public TCRs appeared in many donors. Published work reported that the classifier diagnosed cytomegalovirus status with high specificity and sensitivity. In an earlier analysis, about 87% or about 30%: the productive usage of most TCR beta V segments.

Sequencing used PBMCs. The chain has TRBV7-8 and TRBJ2-2; 11 bases match TRBD2. The sequence derives from a woman aged 40 to 50 in good health and CMV-seropositive. The CDR3 here is CASSLLAGGNTGELFF. The DNA of the CDR3 is TGTGCCAGCAGCTTGCTAGCGGGAGGGAACACCGGGGAGCTGTTTTTT.